One T cell receptor (beta chain) is described in this entry. Its antigen is unknown. After constant-region reverse-primer amplification, full-length variable regions underwent semi-nested PCR with Nested Universal Primer A. MiXCR, applied by TCRdb to the 5' RACE reads, yields one record per CDR3 protein. The sample contains over 40,000 distinct CDR3 sequences, 30% of which appear only once. Memory CD4+ cells were defined as CD4+CD45RO+CD25-. Germline V CDR1 and CDR2: SGHNT, YYREEE (reference sequence). V gave up 1 base and J gave up 4 bases, with 11 bases separating them. CDR3 length: 15 amino acids. Findings and limits, study-wide: In terms of TCR gene usage, tumor memory CD4+ T cells clustered together with blood and lymph node memory CD4+ cells, as well as with lymph node naive CD4+ cells. Tumor Tregs overlapped most with tumor, then blood, naive CD4+ cells.

The chain has TRBV5-4 and TRBJ2-2, with D possibly being TRBD1 (6 bases). This TCR was sampled from a female donor with breast cancer. Sequencing was carried out using tumor-infiltrating memory CD4+ T cells sorted from the breast tumor. As to subset: memory CD4+ T cells, CD4+CD45RO+CD25-. CDR3 protein: CASSLFGQTTGELFF. The CDR3 DNA is TGTGCCAGCAGCTTGTTCGGACAGACCACCGGGGAGCTGTTTTTT.